This TCR beta chain was documented in a study of identical twins. This clonotype has just a few counts. In TCRdb, the 5' RACE reads were re-called with MiXCR into one record per CDR3 protein. Of under 1 million distinct CDR3 sequences listed, 9% to 15% are singletons. CDR1 and CDR2 from the germline V gene are SGHRS and YFSETQ. The CDR3 consists of 16 residues. The V and J ends lost 2 bases and 6 bases, in that order; junction bases with no gene match: 8. This same sample was also part of a study on yellow fever vaccine responses in identical twins.

This TCR was sampled from a woman between 18 and 29 years old in good health. The chain uses TRBV5-1 and TRBJ2-2; 9 nucleotides match TRBD1. The source material was PBMCs. This CDR3 reads CASSLPGTGTSGELFF. CDR3 sequence (DNA): TGCGCCAGCAGCTTACCCGGGACAGGGACATCCGGGGAGCTGTTTTTT.